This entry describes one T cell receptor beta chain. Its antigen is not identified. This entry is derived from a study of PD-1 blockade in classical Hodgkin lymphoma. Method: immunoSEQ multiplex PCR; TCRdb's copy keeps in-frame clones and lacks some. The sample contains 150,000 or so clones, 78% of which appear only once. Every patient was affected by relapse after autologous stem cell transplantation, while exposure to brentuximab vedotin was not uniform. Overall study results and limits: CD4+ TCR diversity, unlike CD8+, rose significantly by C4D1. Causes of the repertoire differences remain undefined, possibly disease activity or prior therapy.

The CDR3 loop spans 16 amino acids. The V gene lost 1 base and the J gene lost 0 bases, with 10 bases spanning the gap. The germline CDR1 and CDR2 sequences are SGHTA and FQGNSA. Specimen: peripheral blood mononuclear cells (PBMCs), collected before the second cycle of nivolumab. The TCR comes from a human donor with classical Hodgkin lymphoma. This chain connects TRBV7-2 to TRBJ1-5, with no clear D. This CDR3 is CASSLGAGYSNQPQHF. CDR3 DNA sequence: TGTGCCAGCAGCTTAGGGGCAGGATATAGCAATCAGCCCCAGCATTTT.